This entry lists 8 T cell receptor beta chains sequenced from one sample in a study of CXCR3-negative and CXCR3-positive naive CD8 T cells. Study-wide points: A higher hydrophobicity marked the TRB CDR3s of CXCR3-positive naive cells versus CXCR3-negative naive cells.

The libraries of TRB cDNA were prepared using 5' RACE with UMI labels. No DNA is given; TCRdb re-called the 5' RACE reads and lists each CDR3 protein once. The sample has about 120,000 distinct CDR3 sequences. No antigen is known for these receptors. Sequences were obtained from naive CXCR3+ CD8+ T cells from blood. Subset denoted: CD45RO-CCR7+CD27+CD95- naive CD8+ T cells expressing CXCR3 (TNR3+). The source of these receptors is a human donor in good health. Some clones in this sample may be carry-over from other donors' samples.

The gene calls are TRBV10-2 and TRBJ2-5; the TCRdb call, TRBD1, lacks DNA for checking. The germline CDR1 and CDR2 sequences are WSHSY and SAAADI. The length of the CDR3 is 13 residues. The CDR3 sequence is CASSVDSQETQYF.

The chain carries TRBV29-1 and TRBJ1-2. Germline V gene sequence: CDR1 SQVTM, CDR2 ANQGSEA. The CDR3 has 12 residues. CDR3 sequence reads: CSVEDGDYGYTF.

CDR3 sequence reads: CASSFWTDYSNQPQHF. The chain employs TRBV28 and TRBJ1-5; TCRdb picks TRBD1, but there is no DNA to check that call. In germline, CDR1 is MDHEN, CDR2 SYDVKM. CDR3 length equals 16 residues.

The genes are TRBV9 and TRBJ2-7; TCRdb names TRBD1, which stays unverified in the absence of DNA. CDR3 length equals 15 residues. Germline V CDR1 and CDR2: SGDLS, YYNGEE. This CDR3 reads CASSSDGGQGREQYF.

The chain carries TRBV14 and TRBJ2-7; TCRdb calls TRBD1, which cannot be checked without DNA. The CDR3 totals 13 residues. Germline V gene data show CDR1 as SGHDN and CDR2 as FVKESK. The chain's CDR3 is CASSPRTGWEQYF.

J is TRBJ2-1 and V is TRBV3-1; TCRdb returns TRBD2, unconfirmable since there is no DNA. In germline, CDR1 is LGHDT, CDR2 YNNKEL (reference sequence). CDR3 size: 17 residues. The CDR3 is CASSQARGREAYNEQFF.

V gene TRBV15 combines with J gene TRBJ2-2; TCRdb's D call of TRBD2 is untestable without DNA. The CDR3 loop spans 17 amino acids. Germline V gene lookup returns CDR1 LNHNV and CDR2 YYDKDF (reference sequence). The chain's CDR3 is CATSRDELLGNTGELFF. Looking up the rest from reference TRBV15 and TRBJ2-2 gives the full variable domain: DAMVIQNPRYQVTQFGKPVTLSCSQTLNHNVMYWYQQKSSQAPKLLFHYYDKDFNNEADTPDNFQSRRPNTSFCFLDIRSPGLGDTAMYLCATSRDELLGNTGELFFGEGSRLTVL.

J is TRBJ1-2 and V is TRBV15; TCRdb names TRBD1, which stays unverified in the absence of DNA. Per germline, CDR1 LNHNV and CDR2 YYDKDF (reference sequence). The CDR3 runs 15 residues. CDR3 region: CATSPPDRMIYGYTF.